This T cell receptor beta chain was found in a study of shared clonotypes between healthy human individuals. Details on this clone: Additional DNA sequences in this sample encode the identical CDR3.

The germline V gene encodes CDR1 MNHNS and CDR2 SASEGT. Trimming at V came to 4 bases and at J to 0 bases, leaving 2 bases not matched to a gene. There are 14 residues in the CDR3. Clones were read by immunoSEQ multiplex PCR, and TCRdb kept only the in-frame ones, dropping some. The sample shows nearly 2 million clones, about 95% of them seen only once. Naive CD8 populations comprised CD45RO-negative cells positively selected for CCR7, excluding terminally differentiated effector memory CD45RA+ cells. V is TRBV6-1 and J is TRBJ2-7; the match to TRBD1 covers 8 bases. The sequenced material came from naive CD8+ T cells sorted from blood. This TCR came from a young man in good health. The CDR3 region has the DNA TGTGCCAGCAGTGTCAGGGGGCCCTCCTACGAGCAGTACTTC. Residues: CASSVRGPSYEQYF.